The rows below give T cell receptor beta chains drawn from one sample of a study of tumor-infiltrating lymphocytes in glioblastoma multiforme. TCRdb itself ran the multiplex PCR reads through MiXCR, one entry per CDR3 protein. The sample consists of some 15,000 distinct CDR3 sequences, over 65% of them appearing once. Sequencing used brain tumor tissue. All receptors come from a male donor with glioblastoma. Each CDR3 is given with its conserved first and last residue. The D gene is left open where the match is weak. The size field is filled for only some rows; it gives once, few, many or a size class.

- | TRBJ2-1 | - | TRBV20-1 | CSASVGEPAYNEQSF | TGCAGTGCTAGCGTTGGAGAGCCAGCCTACAATGAGCAGTCCTTC
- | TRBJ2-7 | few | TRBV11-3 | CASSPLGVSTYEQYF | TGTGCCAGCAGCCCACTTGGAGTCTCCACCTACGAGCAGTACTTC
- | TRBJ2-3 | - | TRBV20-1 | CSALRTWMTLNRQYF | TGCAGTGCCCTACGGACATGGATGACCCTTAATAGGCAGTATTTT
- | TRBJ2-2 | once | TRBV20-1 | CSAYRDKNTGELFF | TGCAGTGCTTACCGGGACAAGAACACCGGGGAGCTGTTTTTT
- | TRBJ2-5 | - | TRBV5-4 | CASSFMVPPQETQYF | TGTGCCAGCAGCTTTATGGTTCCACCGCAAGAGACCCAGTACTTC
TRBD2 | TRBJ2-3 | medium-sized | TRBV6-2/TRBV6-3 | CASSGLAGGPFLDTQYF | TGTGCCAGCAGCGGACTAGCGGGAGGGCCCTTTCTAGATACGCAGTATTTT
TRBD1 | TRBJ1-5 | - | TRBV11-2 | CASSPGGYNQPQHF | TGTGCCAGCAGCCCAGGGGGGTACAATCAGCCCCAGCATTTT
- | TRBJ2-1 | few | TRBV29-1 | CSVDLVGGEQFF | TGCAGCGTTGATCTGGTCGGGGGTGAGCAGTTCTTC
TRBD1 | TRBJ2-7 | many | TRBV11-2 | CASSLGQGTVREQYF | TGTGCCAGCAGCTTAGGACAGGGAACCGTCCGCGAGCAGTACTTC
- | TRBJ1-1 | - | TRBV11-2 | CASSLGTEAFF | TGTGCCAGCAGCTTAGGGACTGAAGCTTTCTTT
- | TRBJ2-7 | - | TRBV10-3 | CAISEGTEQYF | TGTGCCATCAGTGAGGGGACCGAGCAGTACTTC
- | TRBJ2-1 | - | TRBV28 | CASRLRDSDNEQFF | TGTGCCAGCAGGCTTCGGGACTCAGATAATGAGCAGTTCTTC
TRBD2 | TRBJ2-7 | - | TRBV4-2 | CVSSGTGTSASYHF | TGTGTCAGCAGTGGAACCGGGACTAGCGCGAGTTATCACTTC
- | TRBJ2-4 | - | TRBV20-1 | CSARTHTVGKNIQCF | TGCAGTGCTAGAACTCATACAGTGGGCAAAAACATTCAGTGCTTC
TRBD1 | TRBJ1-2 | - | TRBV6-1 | CASGQGFGQYGYTF | TGTGCCAGCGGACAGGGGTTTGGTCAGTATGGCTACACCTTC
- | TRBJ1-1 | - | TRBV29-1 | CSVRQNTEAFF | TGCAGCGTTCGACAGAACACTGAAGCTTTCTTT
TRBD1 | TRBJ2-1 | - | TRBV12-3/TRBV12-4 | CASCFMGQGADEQFF | TGTGCCAGCTGTTTTATGGGACAGGGGGCTGATGAGCAGTTCTTC
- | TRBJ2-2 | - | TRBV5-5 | CASSSLAGVPNTGELFF | TGTGCCAGCAGCTCCCTGGCCGGGGTTCCGAACACCGGGGAGCTGTTTTTT
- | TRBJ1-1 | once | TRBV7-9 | CASSGGALSGTESFF | TGTGCCAGCAGCGGCGGGGCCTTGTCGGGCACTGAATCTTTCTTT
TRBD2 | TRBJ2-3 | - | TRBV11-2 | CASTLGTSGRADTQYF | TGTGCCAGCACCCTCGGGACTAGCGGGAGGGCAGATACGCAGTATTTT
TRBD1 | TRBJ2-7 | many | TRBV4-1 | CASSATGTGTYVQYF | TGCGCCAGCAGCGCTACCGGGACAGGAACCTACGTGCAGTACTTC
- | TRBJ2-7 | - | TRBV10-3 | CAISELGSDSAYEQYF | TGTGCCATCAGTGAGTTAGGCAGTGACTCTGCCTACGAGCAGTACTTC
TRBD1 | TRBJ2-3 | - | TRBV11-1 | CASSFFGQVDADTQYF | TGTGCCAGCAGCTTCTTCGGACAGGTAGACGCAGATACGCAGTATTTT
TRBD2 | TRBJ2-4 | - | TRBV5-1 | CAISPSLGPGLAGGAAKNIQYF | TGCGCCATCAGCCCTTCATTAGGTCCGGGACTAGCGGGAGGAGCGGCCAAAAACATTCAGTACTTC
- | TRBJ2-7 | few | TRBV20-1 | CSVSSGREQYF | TGCAGTGTTTCATCTGGTCGCGAGCAGTACTTC
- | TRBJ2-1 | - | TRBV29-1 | CSVGGQGGNEQFF | TGCAGCGTTGGGGGGCAGGGGGGCAATGAGCAGTTCTTC
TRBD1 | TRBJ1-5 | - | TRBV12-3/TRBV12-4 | CASSPQGAYSNQPQHF | TGTGCCAGCAGTCCCCAGGGGGCCTATAGCAATCAGCCCCAGCATTTT
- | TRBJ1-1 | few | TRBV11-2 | CASSLGQLDTEAFF | TGTGCCAGCAGCTTAGGTCAGTTAGACACTGAAGCTTTCTTT
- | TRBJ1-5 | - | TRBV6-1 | CASTLTGRGRGLQPQHF | TGTGCCAGCACCCTGACGGGTAGGGGTCGGGGGCTTCAGCCCCAGCATTTC
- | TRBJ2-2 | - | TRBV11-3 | CASRGAGELFF | TGTGCCAGCCGAGGAGCCGGGGAGCTGTTTTTT
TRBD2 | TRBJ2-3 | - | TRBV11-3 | CASSLRSGRAAETQYF | TGTGCCAGCAGCTTACGGAGCGGGAGGGCCGCAGAAACGCAGTATTTT
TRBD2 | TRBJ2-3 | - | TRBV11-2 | CASSTLAGEDTQCF | TGTGCCAGCAGTACTCTAGCGGGTGAGGATACGCAGTGCTTT
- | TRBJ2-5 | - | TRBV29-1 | CCVGPGEIGETQYF | TGCTGCGTTGGTCCAGGGGAAATCGGGGAGACCCAGTACTTC
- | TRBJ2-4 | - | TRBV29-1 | CSVEGLAKNIQYF | TGCAGCGTTGAGGGACTAGCCAAAAACATTCAGTACTTC
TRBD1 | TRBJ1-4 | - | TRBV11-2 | CASSLGRTGDFEKLFF | TGTGCCAGCAGCTTAGGCAGGACAGGGGACTTTGAAAAACTGTTCTTT
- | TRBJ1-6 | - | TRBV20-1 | CSARGLGSVNSSLHF | TGCAGTGCTAGAGGACTGGGTTCCGTGAATTCATCCCTCCACTTT
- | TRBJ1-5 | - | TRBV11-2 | CLSSYGTGGNQPQHF | TGTCTCAGCAGCTACGGGACGGGGGGGAATCAGCCCCAGCATTTT
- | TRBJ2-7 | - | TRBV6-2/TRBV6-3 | CASSYGLNHEQYF | TGTGCCAGCAGTTACGGGCTTAACCACGAGCAGTACTTC
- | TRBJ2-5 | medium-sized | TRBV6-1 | CASRRKLGETQYF | TGTGCCAGCAGGAGAAAATTAGGGGAGACCCAGTACTTC
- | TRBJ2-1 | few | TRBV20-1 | CSARTLESSYNEQFF | TGCAGTGCTAGAACCCTCGAGTCGTCCTACAATGAGCAGTTCTTC
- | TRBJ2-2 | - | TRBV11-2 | CASSSRDQGHNTGELFF | TGTGCCAGCAGCTCGAGGGATCAGGGTCACAACACCGGGGAGCTGTTTTTT
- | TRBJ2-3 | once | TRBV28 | CAGSPPSRRTDTQYF | TGTGCCGGCAGTCCCCCTAGCAGACGCACAGATACGCAGTATTTT
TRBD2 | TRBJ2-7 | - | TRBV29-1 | CIAQTSDSYEQYF | TGCATCGCCCAAACTAGCGACTCCTACGAGCAGTACTTC
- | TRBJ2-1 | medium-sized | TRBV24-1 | CATSDLEGLSHEQFF | TGTGCCACCAGTGATTTGGAGGGACTCTCACATGAGCAGTTCTTC
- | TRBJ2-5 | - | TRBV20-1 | CSASPTGSHETQYF | TGCAGTGCTAGTCCTACAGGGAGCCATGAGACCCAGTACTTC
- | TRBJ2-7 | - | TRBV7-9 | CASSPSNGRGREQYF | TGTGCCAGCAGCCCGAGTAACGGGAGAGGGCGCGAGCAGTACTTC
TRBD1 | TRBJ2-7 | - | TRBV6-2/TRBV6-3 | CASREGTGKSDEQYF | TGTGCCAGCAGAGAGGGGACAGGGAAAAGCGACGAGCAGTACTTC
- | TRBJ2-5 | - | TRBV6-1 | CASGALRASQGTQYF | TGTGCCAGCGGTGCCCTAAGGGCTAGCCAAGGGACCCAGTACTTC
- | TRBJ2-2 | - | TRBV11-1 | CASSLMSTDTVELVF | TGTGCCAGCAGCTTGATGTCGACGGACACCGTGGAGCTGGTTTTT
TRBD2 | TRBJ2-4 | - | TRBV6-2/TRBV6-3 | CASSRGTSGVPGAKNIQYF | TGTGCCAGCAGTCGTGGGACTAGCGGGGTCCCTGGAGCCAAAAACATTCAGTACTTC
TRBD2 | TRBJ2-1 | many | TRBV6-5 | CASSLTPTSGTNNEQFF | TGTGCCAGCAGCCTCACCCCGACTAGCGGAACAAACAATGAGCAGTTCTTC
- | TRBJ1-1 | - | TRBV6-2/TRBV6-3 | CASSYLGASEAFF | TGTGCCAGCAGTTACTTGGGGGCTTCTGAAGCTTTCTTT
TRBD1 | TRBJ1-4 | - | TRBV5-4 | CASSFGQGNEKLFF | TGTGCCAGCAGCTTCGGACAGGGGAATGAAAAACTGTTTTTT